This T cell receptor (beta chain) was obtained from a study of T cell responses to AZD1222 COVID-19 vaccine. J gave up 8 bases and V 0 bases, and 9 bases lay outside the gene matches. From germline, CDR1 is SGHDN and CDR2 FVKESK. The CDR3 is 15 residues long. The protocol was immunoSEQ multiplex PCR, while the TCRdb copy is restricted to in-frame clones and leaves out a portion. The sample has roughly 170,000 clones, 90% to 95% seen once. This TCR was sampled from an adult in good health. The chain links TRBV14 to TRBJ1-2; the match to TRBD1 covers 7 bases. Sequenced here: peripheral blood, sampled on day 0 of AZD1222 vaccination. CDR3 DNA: TGTGCCAGCAGCCAAGATCGGACAGGACGGTTCGGCTACACCTTC. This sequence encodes CASSQDRTGRFGYTF.